Listed here are 5 T cell receptor beta chains from one sample, sequenced in a study of CD8 T cells in ankylosing spondylitis (dated by TCRdb to 2016 to 2017). Library preparation used 5' RACE. This sample was sequenced with an Illumina HiSeq 2500. TCRdb reprocessing: public reads trimmed at Q25 with fastp, clones called with MiXCR, in-frame beta chains kept. Duplicate CDR3 protein sequences are folded into a single record with the most common DNA and genes. This sample holds 130,000 or so distinct CDR3 sequences; under 20% were observed only once. The ten largest make up around a third of the sample. No antigen has been assigned to these receptors. Results and caveats for the whole study, not just this receptor: Blood from ankylosing spondylitis patients appeared to be characterized by a TCR beta motif composed of several highly homologous amino acid variants.

The sample was blood, either unsorted or a sorted T cell fraction (not recorded which). These receptor sequences come from a male donor with ankylosing spondylitis.

The genes are TRBV28 and TRBJ2-1, with TRBD2 matching 9 bases. With 3 bases clipped from V and 7 bases from J, the junction kept 4 bases outside the gene matches. This CDR3 contains 14 residues. Germline lookup yields CDR1 MDHEN and CDR2 SYDVKM. The CDR3 here is CASSFRTSENEQFF. The DNA of the CDR3 is TGTGCCAGCAGTTTTCGGACTAGCGAGAATGAGCAGTTCTTC.

In this sample, this clonotype turned up many times. This chain joins TRBV25-1 and TRBJ2-1, with D possibly TRBD2 on 6 matching bases. This CDR3 contains 14 residues. The ends were cut back, 2 bases at V and 7 bases at J, with 12 bases in the middle. The germline CDR1 and CDR2 sequences are MGHDK and SYGVNS. The CDR3 reads CASSEGLYPNEQFF. The CDR3 DNA follows: TGTGCCAGCAGTGAAGGACTATATCCTAATGAGCAGTTCTTC.

This clonotype occurred a few times. The rearrangement links TRBV9 to TRBJ2-2; 7 nucleotides line up with TRBD1. Germline CDR1 and CDR2: SGDLS and YYNGEE. CDR3 length: 17 amino acids. With 3 bases clipped from V and 2 bases from J, the junction kept 10 bases outside the gene matches. CDR3 in DNA: TGTGCCAGCAGCGCGCGTCGGACAGGAATAAACACCGGGGAGCTGTTTTTT. This sequence encodes CASSARRTGINTGELFF.

The rearrangement links TRBV3-1 to TRBJ2-1; no clear D gene. The CDR3 is 13 residues long. Trimming took 4 bases from V and 8 from J, leaving 12 bases between them. Germline V gives CDR1 LGHDT, CDR2 YNNKEL (reference sequence). The CDR3 is CASSPYIEHEQFF. CDR3 nucleotides: TGTGCCAGCAGCCCTTACATTGAACATGAGCAGTTCTTC.

This sequence joins TRBV5-1 and TRBJ2-4; TRBD2 matches at 7 bases. Germline lookup yields CDR1 SGHRS and CDR2 YFSETQ. The ends lost 0 bases at V and 0 bases at J; junction bases unmatched: 0. The CDR3 sequence is 15 residues long. The DNA of the CDR3 is TGCGCCAGCAGCTTGGTAGCGGGAGCCAAAAACATTCAGTACTTC. It specifies CASSLVAGAKNIQYF.